The rows below give T cell receptor beta chains drawn from one sample of a study of T cell responses to AZD1222 COVID-19 vaccine. Libraries were prepared by immunoSEQ multiplex PCR; TCRdb keeps only in-frame clonotypes and omits some of them. In the table there are 100,000 to 140,000 clones, 87% of which are singletons. The specimen comprised peripheral blood, sampled 28 days after the second AZD1222 dose. The receptor set was obtained from an adult who received the AZD1222 COVID-19 vaccine. CDR3s include the opening cysteine and the closing phenylalanine or tryptophan.

>TRBJ2-7|TRBV5-8
CASSPGLPYEQYF
>TRBJ2-7|TRBV18
CASSPAGGGVSEQYF
>TRBJ2-7|TRBV27
CASPMAYEQYF
>TRBJ1-2|TRBV19
CASSAGLHAGYTF
>TRBJ2-7|TRBV7-9
CASSSLGAAHEQYF
>TRBJ2-7|TRBV5-1
CASSPGTLPYEQYF
>TRBJ1-2|TRBV21-1
CASLVTETNYGYTF
>TRBJ2-5|TRBV18
CASSPRTSGVFQETQYF
>TRBJ2-6|TRBV7-9
CASSLAETGGANVLTF
>TRBJ2-1|TRBV10-3
CAISLTSGGDNEQFF
>TRBJ1-4|TRBV3-1/TRBV3-2
CASSLVAGVGEKLFF
>TRBJ1-3|TRBV5-4
CASSFEPGNTIYF
>TRBJ1-3|TRBV12-5
CASGFTGDSGNTIYF
>TRBJ1-1|TRBV11-3
CASSLAGRHTEAFF
>TRBJ2-5|TRBV7-9
CASSLRTGGQETQYF
>TRBJ2-7|TRBV6-5
CASSLKTGDYEQYF
>TRBJ2-1|TRBV19
CASSSGQSSYNEQFF
>TRBJ1-6|TRBV12-3/TRBV12-4
CASSDRGSPLHF
>TRBJ2-1|TRBV6-5
CASSPGYYNEQFF
>TRBJ2-7|TRBV3-1/TRBV3-2
CASSQRTGGYEQYF
>TRBJ2-5|TRBV19
CASSVGLRVQETQYF
>TRBJ1-2|TRBV10-1
CASSLPKLSTGQGAHGYTF
>TRBJ1-2|TRBV28
CASSQGPRGDGYTF
>TRBJ1-1|TRBV5-1
CASQSGGSGTEAFF
>TRBJ1-2|TRBV6-1
CASSEGKEVRYTF
>TRBJ1-5|TRBV19
CASSIALNQPQHF
>TRBJ2-3|TRBV5-4
CASSLAGASADTQYF
>TRBJ2-7|TRBV28
CASSLVGGLGEQYF
>TRBJ1-1|TRBV4-2
CASSQDVGFTEAFF
>TRBJ2-7|TRBV28
CASSPADSYEQYF
>TRBJ1-4|TRBV2
CASSEAGRVTNEKLFF
>TRBJ1-2|TRBV27
CASSFGPGTRYGGRGYTF
>TRBJ2-1|TRBV18
CASSPSSDREGYNEQFF
>TRBJ2-5|TRBV28
CASGQGGIQTQYF
>TRBJ2-1|TRBV27
CASSLGQGGNEQFF
>TRBJ1-2|TRBV5-6
CASSLLRGSRNGYTF
>TRBJ1-1|TRBV11-1
CASSSLSGWAEAFF
>TRBJ2-7|TRBV7-9
CASSRTSGRSYEQYF
>TRBJ2-7|TRBV3-1/TRBV3-2
CASSAQDYEQYF
>TRBJ2-1|TRBV27
CASSHSGGNYNEQFF
>TRBJ1-1|TRBV5-1
CASSPGGRMNTEAFF
>TRBJ2-2|TRBV2
CASSSGGPGELFF
>TRBJ2-7|TRBV5-4
CASSLDTGTIYEQYF
>TRBJ2-7|TRBV19
CASSIGGASYEQYF
>TRBJ2-3|TRBV6-1
CASSEGLAGADTQYF
>TRBJ2-4|TRBV9
CASSVGLELMRNIQYF
>TRBJ2-7|TRBV27
CASSLSGTGIEQYF
>TRBJ2-2|TRBV12-5
CASGLVPGYTGELFF
>TRBJ2-7|TRBV2
CASSDRDRRPYEQYF
>TRBJ1-5|TRBV24-1
CATSDVGSDQPQHF
>TRBJ1-6|TRBV7-6
CASSQDGDSYNSPLHF
>TRBJ1-1|TRBV28
CASSPPGRDEAFF
>TRBJ2-2|TRBV4-3
CASSQDPYSGGAQLGELFF
>TRBJ2-3|TRBV5-1
CASTDVAGTDTQYF
>TRBJ1-1|TRBV25-1
CASSEGGTGGTEAFF
>TRBJ2-3|TRBV24-1
CATSDLITQYF
>TRBJ2-7|TRBV6-2/TRBV6-3
CASSYSIEAGEYEQYF
>TRBJ1-4|TRBV5-5
CASSRRDITNEKLFF